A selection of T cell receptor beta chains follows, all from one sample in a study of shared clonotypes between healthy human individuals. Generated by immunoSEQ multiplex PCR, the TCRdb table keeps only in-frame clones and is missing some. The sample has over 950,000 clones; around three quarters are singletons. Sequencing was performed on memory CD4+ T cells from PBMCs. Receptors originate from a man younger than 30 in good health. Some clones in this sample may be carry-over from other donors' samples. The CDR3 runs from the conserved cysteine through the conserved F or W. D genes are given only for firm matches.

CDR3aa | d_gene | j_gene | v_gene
CASSSNRGPPNIQYF | TRBD1 | TRBJ2-4 | TRBV7-2
CASSLGRGRIYGYTF | TRBD1 | TRBJ1-2 | TRBV5-8
CASSLMGHRYEQYF | . | . | TRBV5-4
CASSLLSSGSSGEQFF | TRBD2 | TRBJ2-1 | TRBV7-3
CASSTRDSAARGLNYGYTF | . | TRBJ1-2 | TRBV21-1
CASSLIRQNYGYTF | . | TRBJ1-2 | TRBV7-2
CASSSPLRDLDTQYF | . | TRBJ2-3 | TRBV7-9
CASSFDVRDRGYTGELFF | TRBD1 | TRBJ2-2 | TRBV28
CASSAPGQGAEAFF | TRBD1 | TRBJ1-1 | TRBV7-9
CASSQGGGGITDTQYF | . | TRBJ2-3 | TRBV5-1
CASSPQGASGNEQFF | TRBD1 | TRBJ2-1 | TRBV7-3
CAQRDRSSGNTIYF | . | TRBJ1-3 | TRBV30
CASSTGWRSTDTQYF | . | TRBJ2-3 | TRBV28
CASSPGLGAEAFF | . | TRBJ1-1 | TRBV4-3
CASFEEPSTHIPLSNQPQHF | . | TRBJ1-5 | TRBV27
CASSLGGREAFF | . | TRBJ1-1 | TRBV11-3
CASSHSGTSGYNEQFF | TRBD2 | TRBJ2-1 | TRBV11-3
CATTDPTGANVLTF | . | TRBJ2-6 | TRBV28
CASGGGGPNTEAFF | . | TRBJ1-1 | TRBV11-3
CASSPARLAGGGEQYF | TRBD2 | TRBJ2-7 | TRBV18
CASSEPGTGHDYTF | TRBD1 | TRBJ1-2 | TRBV6-1
CAWGQGRTEAFF | TRBD1 | TRBJ1-1 | TRBV30
CASDLRQANTGELFF | . | TRBJ2-2 | TRBV2
CASSQPGQGAPPYGYTF | TRBD1 | TRBJ1-2 | TRBV7-2
CASKGDNLGYTF | . | TRBJ1-2 | TRBV6-6
CASSQVGQGRLNSNQPQHF | TRBD1 | TRBJ1-5 | TRBV4-1
CSAGLNRQYF | . | TRBJ2-3 | TRBV20-1
CASSEGLASYEQYF | . | TRBJ2-7 | TRBV2
CASSLASGQTYEQYF | . | TRBJ2-7 | TRBV5-1
CASSFGQGNNEQFF | TRBD1 | TRBJ2-1 | TRBV5-1
CASSIGTNVNNEQFF | TRBD2 | TRBJ2-1 | TRBV5-1
CASSLFASYGYTF | . | TRBJ1-2 | TRBV7-2
CASSPVDRDYEQYF | TRBD1 | TRBJ2-7 | TRBV4-1
CASSPRQGVGYTF | TRBD1 | TRBJ1-2 | TRBV28
CASSQVGGTTYEQYF | . | TRBJ2-7 | TRBV4-2
CASSTGLTGGGNEQFF | TRBD1 | TRBJ2-1 | TRBV5-1
CASSQDRGNTEAFF | TRBD1 | TRBJ1-1 | TRBV6-6
CASSKEDRGVGGYTF | TRBD1 | TRBJ1-2 | TRBV4-2
CASSLAAYPGSDEQFF | . | TRBJ2-1 | TRBV7-9
CASRPGQKSPQHF | . | TRBJ1-5 | TRBV6-5
CASSIAATSGRNQYF | TRBD2 | TRBJ2-3 | TRBV19
CAIRALFTGDEAEQYF | . | TRBJ2-7 | TRBV10-3
CASSQGGADNEKLFF | TRBD1 | TRBJ1-4 | TRBV28
CASTDGQWDNEQFF | . | TRBJ2-1 | TRBV7-2
CASSPPGDLQETQYF | . | TRBJ2-5 | TRBV19
CASSAGYQETQYF | . | TRBJ2-5 | TRBV11-2
CASSLDFGGPTTNEKLFF | . | TRBJ1-4 | TRBV5-1
CASSKDRADQFF | TRBD1 | TRBJ2-1 | TRBV2
CASSYYNEQFF | . | TRBJ2-1 | TRBV2
CATSDPSTSRPYEQYF | . | TRBJ2-7 | TRBV15
CASSPLAGEYNEQFF | TRBD2 | TRBJ2-1 | TRBV18
CASSLPYRSASGGYEQYF | TRBD2 | TRBJ2-7 | TRBV28
CASSLDSGGDEKLFF | . | TRBJ1-4 | TRBV5-6
CSVLPKWTRGVEQFF | . | TRBJ2-1 | TRBV29-1
CATSRGTNSNQPQHF | . | TRBJ1-5 | TRBV15
CASSETGSPQFSTDTQYF | . | TRBJ2-3 | TRBV6-1
CASSTYQTAKNIQYF | . | TRBJ2-4 | TRBV28